These 31 T cell receptor beta chains were sequenced from one sample in a study of blood T cell repertoires in COVID-19. This table comes from immunoSEQ multiplex PCR, and its TCRdb copy is limited to in-frame clones, with some not included. The profile shows some 300,000 clones, approximately 91% of them singletons. The specimen was PBMCs or T cells enriched from blood (not recorded which). These receptors all stem from a woman aged 40 to 50 who had recovered from COVID-19.

This clone came up once. The chain links TRBV5-1 to TRBJ2-6; 7 bases map to TRBD2. CDR3 length: 16 amino acids. CDR1 is SGHRS, CDR2 YFSETQ, per germline. Losses at the gene ends were 4 bases for V and 2 bases for J; bases not matched to a gene: 6. The CDR3 nucleotides are TGCGCCAGCAGCGCCGGGGGGACGACTGGGGCCAACGTCCTGACTTTC. Protein product: CASSAGGTTGANVLTF.

V and J are TRBV30 and TRBJ1-2; possibly TRBD1 for D (6 bases). CDR3 length: 14 residues. The ends were cut back, 5 bases at V and 4 bases at J, with 17 bases in the middle. Germline V gives CDR1 GTSNPN, CDR2 SVGIG (reference sequence). The CDR3 bases are TGTGCCTGGGAAAACAGGGCGCTCGGCTATGGCTACACCTTC. It encodes CAWENRALGYGYTF.

CDR3 region: CATSDPHKAGEFTDTQYF. DNA of the CDR3: TGTGCCACCAGTGATCCTCATAAAGCGGGGGAATTTACAGATACGCAGTATTTT. The chain couples TRBV24-1 to TRBJ2-3; 8 positions match TRBD2. V was pared by 3 bases and J by 3 bases, with 13 bases of the junction left unmatched. Per the germline V gene, CDR1 is KGHDR and CDR2 is SFDVKD. This CDR3 region has 18 residues.

Worth noting for this clone: The same CDR3 also results from other DNA sequences found in this sample. This chain connects TRBV7-3 to TRBJ2-1; 7 bases fit TRBD2. Per the germline V gene, CDR1 is SGHTA and CDR2 is FQGTGA. The V gene end was trimmed by 5 bases and the J gene end by 0 bases; junction bases not matched to a gene: 7. The CDR3 totals 16 residues. CDR3 sequence reads: CASSPGGTTSYNEQFF. DNA for the CDR3: TGTGCCAGCAGCCCAGGTGGGACTACCTCCTACAATGAGCAGTTCTTC.

The chain recombines TRBV5-4 with TRBJ1-2, with a weak D call TRBD1 (6 bases). Trimming stripped 0 bases from V and 3 bases from J, with 15 bases between. Germline loops: CDR1 SGHNT, CDR2 YYREEE (reference sequence). This CDR3 contains 16 residues. The CDR3 loop is CASSLAGGLGDYGYTF. The CDR3 bases are TGTGCCAGCAGCTTGGCCGGGGGGCTAGGAGACTATGGCTACACCTTC.

This clone has just one count. This chain connects TRBV7-2 to TRBJ1-2; 7 bases map to TRBD1. This CDR3 contains 15 residues. V was clipped by 4 bases and J by 4 bases; unmatched bases: 9. Per germline, CDR1 SGHTA and CDR2 FQGNSA. For the CDR3, the DNA is TGTGCCAGCAGCTCCTCGACAGGGACGGGCTATGGCTACACCTTC. Its translation is CASSSSTGTGYGYTF. The full variable domain, completed using reference TRBV7-2 and TRBJ1-2, is GAGVSQSPSNKVTEKGKDVELRCDPISGHTALYWYRQSLGQGLEFLIYFQGNSAPDKSGLPSDRFSAERTGGSVSTLTIQRTQQEDSAVYLCASSSSTGTGYGYTFGSGTRLTVV.

The chain links TRBV27 to TRBJ2-7; tentative D call: TRBD2 (6 bases). Deletions cut 5 bases from V and 3 bases from J, with 14 bases between. Per germline, CDR1 MNHEY and CDR2 SMNVEV (reference sequence). The length of the CDR3 is 14 residues. The CDR3 nucleotides read TGTGCCAGCAGTCGGGGGTCTAGTCTCTACGAGCAGTACTTC. This sequence encodes CASSRGSSLYEQYF.

V is TRBV19 and J is TRBJ2-7; tentative D call: TRBD1 (6 bases). CDR3 length: 14 amino acids. V lost 9 bases, J lost 2 bases, and 17 bases lay in between. Germline CDR1 is LNHDA and CDR2 is SQIVND (reference sequence). CDR3 residues: CARLQGKNPYEQYF. DNA for the CDR3: TGTGCCAGGTTACAGGGAAAAAATCCCTACGAGCAGTACTTC.

This chain joins TRBV27 and TRBJ2-7; weak D call: TRBD1 (6 bases). The CDR3 loop spans 14 amino acids. V was shortened by 3 bases and J by 3 bases, with 12 bases between the two germline ends. Germline CDR1 is MNHEY and CDR2 is SMNVEV (reference sequence). CDR3 in amino acids: CASSFQQGFYEQYF. In DNA, the CDR3 is TGTGCCAGCAGTTTCCAACAGGGTTTCTACGAGCAGTACTTC.

This chain links TRBV6-5 with TRBJ1-1; D remains unclear. The V gene lost 2 bases and the J gene lost 1 base, with 11 bases spanning the gap. The germline V gene has CDR1 MNHEY and CDR2 SVGAGI. The CDR3 loop spans 15 amino acids. Written as DNA, the CDR3 is TGTGCCAGCAGTTACGGTGTAACATGGAACACTGAAGCTTTCTTT. It encodes CASSYGVTWNTEAFF.

A single count supports this clone. The chain employs TRBV2 and TRBJ1-5, with a tentative D call TRBD1 (6 bases). The germline V gene encodes CDR1 SNHLY and CDR2 FYNNEI. The CDR3 is 15 amino acids. Trimming took 6 bases from V and 5 from J, leaving 17 bases between them. CDR3 DNA: TGTGCCAGCAGACTCAGACAGGCGGGTGATCAGCCCCAGCATTTT. Its translation is CASRLRQAGDQPQHF.

The J gene is TRBJ2-1, the V gene TRBV4-3, with D possibly TRBD2 on 5 matching bases. The ends were cut back, 0 bases at V and 12 bases at J, with 12 bases in the middle. The CDR3 spans 13 residues. Germline assignment: CDR1 LGHNA and CDR2 YSLEER. The DNA for the CDR3 is TGCGCCAGCAGCCAAGATTTGGAGGAGACGCAGTTCTTC. Protein sequence: CASSQDLEETQFF.

J is TRBJ2-2 and V is TRBV2, with D possibly being TRBD1 (5 bases). CDR1 is SNHLY, CDR2 FYNNEI, per germline. The CDR3 totals 14 residues. Trimming took off 2 bases at V and 5 bases at J, with 9 bases between the two ends. CDR3: CASSEQGITGELFF. The CDR3 nucleotides read TGTGCCAGCAGTGAACAGGGTATAACCGGGGAGCTGTTTTTT.

The chain uses TRBV29-1 and TRBJ2-7, with 12 bases aligning to TRBD2. This CDR3 spans 14 amino acids. Per the germline V gene, CDR1 is SQVTM and CDR2 is ANQGSEA. V shed 6 bases, J shed 1 base, and the junction held 4 bases outside the gene matches. This CDR3 is CSVRGTSGSYEQYF. CDR3 sequence (DNA): TGCAGCGTCCGTGGGACTAGCGGGTCCTACGAGCAGTACTTC.

The V and J genes are TRBV18 and TRBJ1-2; TRBD1 might be the D (6 bases). Trimming removed 6 bases at V and 6 bases at J, with 11 bases between. This CDR3 has 12 residues. Per the germline V gene, CDR1 is KGHSH and CDR2 is LQKENI. CDR3 residues: CASSRDMNGYTF. In DNA, the CDR3 is TGTGCCAGCTCCCGGGACATGAATGGCTACACCTTC.

This rearrangement joins TRBV7-9 to TRBJ2-2; 11 nucleotides match TRBD2. The junction had 3 bases not matched to a gene; V was cut back by 5 bases and J by 7 bases. The germline V gene encodes CDR1 SEHNR and CDR2 FQNEAQ (reference sequence). This CDR3 spans 14 amino acids. DNA of the CDR3: TGTGCCAGCAGCCTGACTAGCGGGGTCGGGGAGCTGTTTTTT. As protein: CASSLTSGVGELFF.

The genes are TRBV7-8 and TRBJ1-1, with D hard to call. The CDR3 totals 13 residues. CDR1 SGHVS and CDR2 FQNEAQ come from the germline V gene. The V end lost 8 bases, the J end lost 5 bases, and 15 bases lay between the germline ends. CDR3 sequence reads: CASGLTRVTEAFF. The DNA of the CDR3 is TGTGCCAGCGGACTGACGCGGGTGACTGAAGCTTTCTTT.

The chain uses TRBV19 and TRBJ2-7, with 7 bases lining up with TRBD2. Germline values: CDR1 LNHDA, CDR2 SQIVND (reference sequence). The CDR3 is 17 amino acids. Trimming at V came to 5 bases and at J to 2 bases, leaving 15 bases not matched to a gene. Here the CDR3 reads CASSPSSSGKAPYEQYF. In DNA, the CDR3 is TGTGCCAGTAGTCCCTCCTCCAGCGGGAAAGCACCCTACGAGCAGTACTTC.

V usage is TRBV5-1 and J usage is TRBJ2-5; 9 nucleotides align to TRBD2. Losses at the gene ends were 1 base for V and 4 bases for J; bases not matched to a gene: 2. Germline CDR1 and CDR2: SGHRS and YFSETQ. The CDR3 is made up of 14 amino acids. The CDR3 bases are TGCGCCAGCAGCTTGAAGACTAGCGGAGAGACCCAGTACTTC. Translation gives CASSLKTSGETQYF.

The chain combines TRBV7-2 with TRBJ1-1, with D tentatively TRBD1 (6 bases). CDR3 length: 14 residues. Germline V gene data show CDR1 as SGHTA and CDR2 as FQGNSA. Deletions cut 8 bases from V and 1 base from J, with 14 bases between. The CDR3 nucleotides are TGTGCCAGCCGTCCGGGACATAGGAACACTGAAGCTTTCTTT. Translation gives CASRPGHRNTEAFF.

The J gene is TRBJ2-2, the V gene TRBV7-3; 7 bases agree with TRBD1. CDR1 and CDR2 (germline): SGHTA, FQGTGA. This CDR3 contains 16 residues. Trimming cost V 3 bases and J 1 base; bases outside gene matches: 5. The DNA for the CDR3 is TGTGCCAGCAGCTTGTCCGGGACAGTGAACACCGGGGAGCTGTTTTTT. Its translation is CASSLSGTVNTGELFF.

The rearrangement links TRBV2 to TRBJ1-2; D not resolved. V was pared by 4 bases and J by 4 bases, with 7 bases between. CDR1 SNHLY and CDR2 FYNNEI come from the germline V gene. This CDR3 comprises 12 residues. The CDR3 region is CASSAGLYGYTF. CDR3 DNA sequence: TGTGCCAGCAGTGCTGGCCTCTATGGCTACACCTTC.

The rearrangement uses TRBV5-1 and TRBJ2-1; 9 bases agree with TRBD1. The V segment lost 0 bases and the J segment 1 base; nucleotides outside the gene matches: 2. There are 16 residues in the CDR3. Per the germline V gene, CDR1 is SGHRS and CDR2 is YFSETQ. The CDR3 region is CASSLVGTGSYNEQFF. As DNA, the CDR3 is TGCGCCAGCAGCTTGGTTGGGACAGGGTCCTACAATGAGCAGTTCTTC.

The chain has TRBV19 and TRBJ2-7, with a tentative D call TRBD2 (7 bases). Germline values: CDR1 LNHDA, CDR2 SQIVND (reference sequence). V was shortened by 4 bases and J by 0 bases, with 16 bases between the two germline ends. This CDR3 comprises 16 residues. The CDR3 DNA sequence: TGTGCCAGTAGTACCTCGGGGAGGGGGGTCTCCTACGAGCAGTACTTC. Translated: CASSTSGRGVSYEQYF.

DNA of the CDR3: TGTGCCTGGAGTCCGGGGGGGAGTGAAAAACTGTTTTTT. Protein product: CAWSPGGSEKLFF. The chain employs TRBV30 and TRBJ1-4, with a weak D call TRBD1 (5 bases). The germline V and J ends were trimmed by 2 bases and 7 bases, with 11 bases remaining between them. CDR3 length: 13 residues. Germline V CDR1 and CDR2: GTSNPN, SVGIG (reference sequence).

V usage is TRBV20-1 and J usage is TRBJ1-5, with D perhaps TRBD1 (5 bases). The CDR3 totals 12 residues. Per germline, CDR1 DFQATT and CDR2 SNEGSKA (reference sequence). Between the trimmed V and J ends, which lost 3 bases and 9 bases, there was a span of 12 bases. This chain's CDR3 is CSASPGLGPQHF. The CDR3 bases are TGCAGTGCTAGTCCAGGGTTGGGGCCCCAGCATTTT.

The chain links TRBV6-1 to TRBJ1-2, with TRBD1 matching over 7 bases. V gave up 2 bases and J gave up 7 bases; unmatched junction bases: 13. The CDR3 loop spans 16 amino acids. Germline V gene data show CDR1 as MNHNS and CDR2 as SASEGT. CDR3 residues: CASSEWLRQGSFGYTF. CDR3 nucleotide sequence: TGTGCCAGCAGTGAATGGCTCCGACAGGGATCCTTTGGCTACACCTTC.

As to this clone: The identical CDR3 is also encoded by other nucleotide sequences in the sample. CDR3 residues: CASSPQGNYGYTF. CDR3 coding DNA: TGTGCCAGCTCACCTCAGGGGAACTATGGCTACACCTTC. The chain uses TRBV18 and TRBJ1-2; D might be TRBD1 (6 bases). With 3 bases removed from V and 2 bases from J, the gap between germline ends came to 7 bases. The CDR3 has 13 amino acids. Per the germline V gene, CDR1 is KGHSH and CDR2 is LQKENI.

This rearrangement joins TRBV3-1 (or the pseudogene TRBV3-2) to TRBJ1-6, with D possibly matching TRBD1 (5 bases). V lost 4 bases, J lost 8 bases, and 12 bases lay in between. CDR3 length: 14 residues. Germline loops: CDR1 LGHDT, CDR2 YNNKEL (reference sequence). In DNA form, the CDR3 reads TGTGCCAGCAGCCGAGGAGGGGCGGATTCACCCCTCCACTTT. It is translated as CASSRGGADSPLHF.

The chain links TRBV7-9 to TRBJ1-1; D uncertain. Germline V lookup: CDR1 SEHNR, CDR2 FQNEAQ (reference sequence). Trimming shortened V by 3 bases and J by 5 bases, and 13 bases separated the two germline ends. This CDR3 comprises 14 residues. CDR3 bases: TGTGCCAGCAGCTTGGGTGGGCCCTTGACTGAAGCTTTCTTT. This encodes CASSLGGPLTEAFF.

This rearrangement joins TRBV7-2 to TRBJ2-5; 13 bases are shared with TRBD2. The CDR3 is 17 amino acids. With V trimmed by 5 bases and J by 7 bases, 13 bases remained unmatched. The germline CDR1 and CDR2 sequences are SGHTA and FQGNSA. CDR3 nucleotide sequence: TGTGCCAGCAGCCGTAGGATACTAGCGGGAGGGCCAGGGACCCAGTACTTC. The encoded protein is CASSRRILAGGPGTQYF.